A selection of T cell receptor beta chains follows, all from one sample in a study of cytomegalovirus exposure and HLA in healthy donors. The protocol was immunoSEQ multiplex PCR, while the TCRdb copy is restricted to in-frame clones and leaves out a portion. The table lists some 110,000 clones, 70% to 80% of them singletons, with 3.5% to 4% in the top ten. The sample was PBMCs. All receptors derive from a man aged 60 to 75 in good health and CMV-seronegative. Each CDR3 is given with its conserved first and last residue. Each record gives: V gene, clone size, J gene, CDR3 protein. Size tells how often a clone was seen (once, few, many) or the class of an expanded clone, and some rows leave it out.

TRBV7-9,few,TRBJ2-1,CASSQLPEPNEQFF
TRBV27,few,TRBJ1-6,CASRGSSYNSPLHF
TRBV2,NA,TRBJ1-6,CASTGGRSPLHF
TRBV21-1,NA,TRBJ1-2,CASSSRTGNYTF
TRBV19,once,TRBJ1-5,CASSSGQGALGNQPQHF
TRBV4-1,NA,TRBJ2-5,CASSQASGGYETQYF
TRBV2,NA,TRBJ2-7,CASSQTGAAGEQYF
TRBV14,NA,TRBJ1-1,CASSPPWGQVNTEAFF
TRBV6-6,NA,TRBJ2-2,CASRAGTKNTGELFF
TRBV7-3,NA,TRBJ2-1,CASSPTSGLSQFF
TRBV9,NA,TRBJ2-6,CASTGTGGRGANVLTF
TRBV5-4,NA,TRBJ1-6,CASSRGALGESPLHF
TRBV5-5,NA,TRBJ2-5,CASDEGAGRETQYF
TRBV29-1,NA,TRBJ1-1,CSVAQGWGMNTEAFF
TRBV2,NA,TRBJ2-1,CASSDLLAGVLDEQFF
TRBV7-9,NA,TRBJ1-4,CASSLARGVDEKLFF
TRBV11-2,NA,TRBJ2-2,CASSFTGANTGELFF
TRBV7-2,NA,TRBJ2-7,CASSLTLAGAVEQYF
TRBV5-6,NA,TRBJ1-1,CASRVTGTGNSAEAFF
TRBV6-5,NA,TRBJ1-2,CASRLRGADGYTF
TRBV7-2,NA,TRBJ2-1,CASSQGGYEQFF
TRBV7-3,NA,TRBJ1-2,CASSRQGGSYGYTF
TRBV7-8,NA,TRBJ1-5,CASSPPGHSNQPQHF
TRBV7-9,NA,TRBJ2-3,CASSLAGGSTDTQYF
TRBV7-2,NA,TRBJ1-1,CASSLNQGGTEAFF
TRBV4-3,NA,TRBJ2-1,CASSQDSTSGGYNEQFF
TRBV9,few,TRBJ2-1,CASSVEGGGLNEQFF
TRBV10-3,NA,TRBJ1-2,CAISPGQGYGYTF
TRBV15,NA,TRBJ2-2,CATSRLAGLNTGELFF
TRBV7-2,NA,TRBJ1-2,CASSLTGNSGYTF
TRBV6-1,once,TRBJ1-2,CASSDKNYGYTF